This TCR beta chain derives from a study of T-cell memory formation after mild COVID-19 (dated by TCRdb to the early 2020s). Broadly, across the study: TCR sequence clusters from the two donors were largely donor specific. In two donors, T-cell clones that expanded and contracted after mild COVID-19 were followed by sequencing TCRalpha and TCRbeta repertoires longitudinally. Two young, previously healthy adult volunteers, one female and one male, were included in the cohort.

CDR1 is given as MNHNS and CDR2 as SASEGT, both from the germline V gene. V drops 4 bases and J drops 2 bases, leaving 11 bases in between. Reading from cysteine to phenylalanine, the CDR3 counts 14 amino acids. Left in the record is the CDR3 DNA by itself, 42 bases read in frame from the first base. A note on this clonotype: Its antigen target is currently unknown. Nothing much larger sits one base from this clone, and base qualities are not available.

Sequencing was performed on an Illumina NovaSeq 6000. TCRalpha and TCRbeta cDNA libraries were built by 5'RACE with constant-segment primers, adding sample barcodes and unique molecular identifiers. Trizol reagent was used to extract RNA from every sample. The libraries were amplified in two PCR steps, and the second step added a second sample barcode and Illumina TruSeq adapters. The libraries were sequenced on an Illumina NovaSeq using 2 x 150 bp paired-end reads. The study's own analysis went as follows. Demultiplexing of reads and collapsing into UMI-guided consensus sequences were performed with migec v1.2.7. Using mixcr v2.1.11, UMI consensuses were aligned to TRA and TRB V and J templates and then assembled into clonotypes. A clonotype was counted as expanded or contracted only when both edgeR and NoisET called the clonotype significant, with the noise models trained on biological replicates. For edgeR calls, the cutoffs were a false discovery rate-adjusted p below 0.01 and a log2 fold-change threshold of 1. As an exploratory analysis of dynamics, max-normalized trajectories of the 1000 most abundant clonotypes were examined with PCA combined with hierarchical clustering. Each responding clone was given a CD4 or CD8 phenotype based on the CD4+ and CD8+ repertoires, which had been sequenced separately. TCRdb passed the public sequencing reads through fastp at Q25 and MiXCR, retaining productive beta sequences. All rows with the same CDR3 protein become a single entry with the most common DNA and genes. These V and J calls rely on TCRdb rather than the paper's analysis. The sample contains about 210,000 distinct CDR3 sequences, around 30% of them found a single time. Around 10% of the sample comes from the top ten.

Study-wide conclusions, independent of this receptor: Contracting CD4+ clones were found mainly in CM and EM memory subsets, while CD8+ clones were enriched in EMRA. The second-wave clones that peaked on day 37 were not confirmed to be SARS-CoV-2 specific. The study covered only a couple of mild cases, and larger cohorts including severe cases with pre-infection samples were considered necessary. Some responding clones were detected in pre-infection memory, which suggested that pre-existing cross-reactive memory T cells had joined the SARS-CoV-2 response. From day 15 to 85, contracting clones showed balanced CD4/CD8 phenotypes, whereas a second wave of clones that expanded from day 15 to 37 leaned towards CD4+.

PBMCs were isolated by Ficoll-Paque density gradient centrifugation. The source of this sequence is an adult woman who had mild COVID-19 (a few samples of this study predate the infection). The sample titles of this study are shuffled in the database, so cell type and time point are left out; the donor was told from shared clones. The sequence links TRBV6-1 to TRBJ2-5, with no D gene named confidently. The sequenced sample was PBMCs or a T cell subset sorted from them (not recorded which). CDR3 region: CASSATGFQETQYF. The bases are TGTGCCAGCAGTGCCACCGGATTTCAAGAGACCCAGTACTTC.